This T cell receptor (beta chain) was found in a study of cytomegalovirus exposure and HLA in healthy donors. V was shortened by 4 bases and J by 0 bases, with 16 bases between the two germline ends. The CDR3 is 17 residues long. CDR1 is SGHAT and CDR2 is FQNNGV in the germline V gene. Profiling relied on immunoSEQ multiplex PCR, and the TCRdb table lists in-frame clones only, not all of them. In the table there are 300,000 to 450,000 clones, 86% of which are singletons. Sequenced input: PBMCs. The chain employs TRBV11-2 and TRBJ1-3; the D gene is possibly TRBD1 (5 bases). The TCR comes from a woman under 30 in good health and CMV-seronegative. CDR3 coding DNA: TGTGCCAGCAGCTGGCCGGGACTACCCGGCTCTGGAAACACCATATATTTT. Amino acid sequence: CASSWPGLPGSGNTIYF.